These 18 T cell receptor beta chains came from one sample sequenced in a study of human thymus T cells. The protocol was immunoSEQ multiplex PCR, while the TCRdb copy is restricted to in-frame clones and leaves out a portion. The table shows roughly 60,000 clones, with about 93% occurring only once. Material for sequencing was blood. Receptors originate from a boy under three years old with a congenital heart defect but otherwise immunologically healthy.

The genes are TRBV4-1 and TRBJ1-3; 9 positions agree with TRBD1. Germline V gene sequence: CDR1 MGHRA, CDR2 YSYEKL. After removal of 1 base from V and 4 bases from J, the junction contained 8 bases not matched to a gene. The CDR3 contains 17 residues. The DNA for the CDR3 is TGCGCCAGCAGCCAAGGCACACAGGGGGCGCGGGGAAACACCATATATTTT. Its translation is CASSQGTQGARGNTIYF.

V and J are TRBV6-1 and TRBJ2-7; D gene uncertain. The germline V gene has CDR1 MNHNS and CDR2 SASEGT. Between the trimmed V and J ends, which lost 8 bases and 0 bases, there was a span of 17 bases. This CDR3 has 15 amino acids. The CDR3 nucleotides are TGTGCCAGCCCCCCAGGATTCATGCCCTCCTACGAGCAGTACTTC. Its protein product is CASPPGFMPSYEQYF.

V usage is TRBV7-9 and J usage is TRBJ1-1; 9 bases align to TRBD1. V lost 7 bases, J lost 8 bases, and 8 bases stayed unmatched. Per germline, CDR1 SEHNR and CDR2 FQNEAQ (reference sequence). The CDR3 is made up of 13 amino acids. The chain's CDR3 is CASTWDRVREAFF. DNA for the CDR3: TGTGCCAGCACCTGGGACAGGGTACGGGAAGCTTTCTTT.

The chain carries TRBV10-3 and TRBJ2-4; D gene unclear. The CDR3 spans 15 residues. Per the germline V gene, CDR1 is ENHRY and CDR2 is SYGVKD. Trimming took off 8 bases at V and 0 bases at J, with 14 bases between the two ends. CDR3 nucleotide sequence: TGTGCCATCTGTAGGCGACACGTAGCCAAAAACATTCAGTACTTC. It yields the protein CAICRRHVAKNIQYF.

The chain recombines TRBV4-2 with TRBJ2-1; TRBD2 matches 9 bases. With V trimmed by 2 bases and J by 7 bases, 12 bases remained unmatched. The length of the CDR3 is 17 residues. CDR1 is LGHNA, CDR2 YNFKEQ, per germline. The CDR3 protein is CASSQLSRGGRGNEQFF. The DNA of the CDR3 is TGTGCCAGCAGCCAACTCTCGCGGGGGGGCCGAGGGAATGAGCAGTTCTTC.

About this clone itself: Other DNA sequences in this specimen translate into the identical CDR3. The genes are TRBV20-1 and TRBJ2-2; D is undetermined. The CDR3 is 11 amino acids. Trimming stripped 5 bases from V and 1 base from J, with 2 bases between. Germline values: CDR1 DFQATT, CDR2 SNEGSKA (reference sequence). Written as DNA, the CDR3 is TGCAGTGCTCGGAACACCGGGGAGCTGTTTTTT. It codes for CSARNTGELFF.

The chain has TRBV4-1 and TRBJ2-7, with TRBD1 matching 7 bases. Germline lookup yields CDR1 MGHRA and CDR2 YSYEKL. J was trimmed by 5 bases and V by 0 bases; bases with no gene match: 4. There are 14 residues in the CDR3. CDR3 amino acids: CASSQDRGQNEQYF. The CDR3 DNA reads TGCGCCAGCAGCCAAGATAGGGGGCAGAACGAGCAGTACTTC.

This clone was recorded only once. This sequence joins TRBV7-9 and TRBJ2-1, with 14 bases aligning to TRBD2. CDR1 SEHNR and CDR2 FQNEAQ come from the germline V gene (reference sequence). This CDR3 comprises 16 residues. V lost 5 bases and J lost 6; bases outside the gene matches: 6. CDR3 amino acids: CASSELTSGGGNEQFF. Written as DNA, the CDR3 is TGTGCCAGCAGCGAATTGACTAGCGGGGGGGGCAATGAGCAGTTCTTC.

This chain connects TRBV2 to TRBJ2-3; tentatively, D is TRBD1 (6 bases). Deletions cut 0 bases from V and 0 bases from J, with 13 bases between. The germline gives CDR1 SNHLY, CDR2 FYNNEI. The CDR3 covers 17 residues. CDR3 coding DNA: TGTGCCAGCAGTGAAGCGCCAGGGGCCCTTAGCACAGATACGCAGTATTTT. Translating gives CASSEAPGALSTDTQYF.

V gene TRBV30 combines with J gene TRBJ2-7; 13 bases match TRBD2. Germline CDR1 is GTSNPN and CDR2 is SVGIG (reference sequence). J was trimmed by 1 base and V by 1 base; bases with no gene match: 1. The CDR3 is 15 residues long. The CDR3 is CAWSGLAGGSYEQYF. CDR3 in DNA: TGTGCCTGGAGTGGACTAGCGGGGGGTTCCTACGAGCAGTACTTC.

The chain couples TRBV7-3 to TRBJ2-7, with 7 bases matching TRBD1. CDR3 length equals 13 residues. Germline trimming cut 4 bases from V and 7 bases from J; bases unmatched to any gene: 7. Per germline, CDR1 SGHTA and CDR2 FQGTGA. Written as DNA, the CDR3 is TGTGCCAGCAGCTCGCAACAGGGGCATGAGCAGTACTTC. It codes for CASSSQQGHEQYF.

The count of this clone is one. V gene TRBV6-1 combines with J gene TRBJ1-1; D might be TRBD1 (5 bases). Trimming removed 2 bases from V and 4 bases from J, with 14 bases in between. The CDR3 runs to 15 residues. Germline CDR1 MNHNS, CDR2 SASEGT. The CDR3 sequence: CASSEFGQGSTEAFF. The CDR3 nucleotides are TGTGCCAGCAGTGAATTCGGGCAGGGTAGCACTGAAGCTTTCTTT.

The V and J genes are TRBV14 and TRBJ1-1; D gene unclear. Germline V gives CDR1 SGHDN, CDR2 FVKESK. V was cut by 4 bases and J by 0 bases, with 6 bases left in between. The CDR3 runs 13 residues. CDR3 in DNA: TGTGCCAGCAGCCTCCTGTTGAACACTGAAGCTTTCTTT. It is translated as CASSLLLNTEAFF.

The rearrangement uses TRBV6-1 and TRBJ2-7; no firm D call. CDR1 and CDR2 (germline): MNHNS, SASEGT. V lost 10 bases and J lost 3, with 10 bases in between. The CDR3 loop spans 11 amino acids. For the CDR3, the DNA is TGTGCCACGTTCTCCTTCTACGAGCAGTACTTC. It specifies CATFSFYEQYF.

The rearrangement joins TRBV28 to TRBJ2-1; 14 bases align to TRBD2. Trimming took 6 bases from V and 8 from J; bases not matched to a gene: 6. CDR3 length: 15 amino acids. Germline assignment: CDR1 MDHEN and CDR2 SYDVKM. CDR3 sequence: CASRGGTSGRDEQFF. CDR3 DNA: TGTGCCAGCAGGGGGGGGACTAGCGGGAGAGATGAGCAGTTCTTC.

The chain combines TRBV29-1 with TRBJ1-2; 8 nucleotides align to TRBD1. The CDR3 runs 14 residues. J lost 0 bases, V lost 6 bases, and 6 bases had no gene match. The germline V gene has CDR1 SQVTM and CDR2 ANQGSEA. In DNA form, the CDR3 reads TGCAGCGTCGCGGGACAGGTAGCTAACTATGGCTACACCTTC. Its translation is CSVAGQVANYGYTF.

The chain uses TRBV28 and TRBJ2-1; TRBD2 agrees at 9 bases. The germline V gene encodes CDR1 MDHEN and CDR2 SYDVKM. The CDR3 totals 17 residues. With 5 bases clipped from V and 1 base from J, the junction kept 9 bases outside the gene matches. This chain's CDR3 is CASSTLAGGASYNEQFF. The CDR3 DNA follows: TGTGCCAGCAGTACGTTGGCGGGAGGGGCGTCCTACAATGAGCAGTTCTTC.

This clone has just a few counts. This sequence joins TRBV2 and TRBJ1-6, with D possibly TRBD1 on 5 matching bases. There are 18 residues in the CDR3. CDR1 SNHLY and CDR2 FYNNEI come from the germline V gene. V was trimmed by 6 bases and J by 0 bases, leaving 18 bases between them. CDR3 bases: TGTGCCAGCAGGCCCCGCAGGGAAGGGAGCTCCTATAATTCACCCCTCCACTTT. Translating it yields CASRPRREGSSYNSPLHF.